This T cell receptor (beta chain) is drawn from a study of radiotherapy plus CTLA-4 blockade in lung cancer. About the study: Among all patients, around 18% showed objective responses, while roughly 28% had disease control. Study-level findings and limits: An expansion of tumor-derived TCR clones occurred in blood after radiotherapy plus ipilimumab.

For this clone: The antigen is undetermined.

The protocol was immunoSEQ multiplex PCR, while the TCRdb copy is restricted to in-frame clones and leaves out a portion. The table shows some 15,000 clones, with 55% to 80% occurring only once. The receptor was isolated from a human donor with non-small cell lung cancer whose response to radiotherapy plus ipilimumab could not be evaluated. The sequences come from peripheral blood, collected from a patient treated with radiotherapy plus ipilimumab.

The CDR3 loop reads CASRRTGGLYDIQYF. CDR3 sequence (DNA): TGCGCCAGCAGAAGGACAGGGGGCTTGTATGACATTCAGTACTTC. The V and J genes are TRBV10-2 and TRBJ2-4; 11 nucleotides match TRBD1. V gave up 6 bases and J gave up 8 bases; unmatched junction bases: 9. The CDR3 is 15 amino acids. The germline CDR1 and CDR2 sequences are WSHSY and SAAADI.